This T cell receptor (beta chain) came from a study of T cells in Graves' hyperthyroidism and ophthalmopathy. From RNA transcripts, TCR beta CDR3 regions were amplified. Researchers ran a first-round RT-PCR on the TCR CDR3 using the HTBI primer set. TCRdb fed the multiplex PCR reads into MiXCR, producing one record per CDR3 protein. The sample includes roughly 800,000 distinct CDR3 sequences, roughly 37% of them seen just once. The CDR3 contains 15 residues. The germline CDR1 and CDR2 sequences are SGDLS and YYNGEE. V shed 0 bases and J shed 4 bases, with 13 bases lying between them. Study-level points and caveats: Researchers found most expanded thyroid clonotypes above 0.001 in blood as well.

This sample holds PBMCs from less than 11 ml fresh peripheral blood. In this sample, this clonotype turned up many times. Its antigen is still unknown. The chain carries TRBV9 and TRBJ2-5; D perhaps matches TRBD2 (6 bases). Sequenced material: blood. The source of this sequence is a man aged 18 to 30 with Graves' hyperthyroidism. The CDR3 sequence is CASSVAQAEGETQYF. The CDR3, as DNA: TGTGCCAGCAGCGTAGCCCAGGCGGAGGGAGAGACCCAGTACTTC.